This TCR beta chain is drawn from a study of blood T cells in healthy people across ages. Broader study findings: Long-lived donors had more naive CD4+ cells and higher diversity than aged donors. Strong correlation linked observed beta diversity and percent naive T cells. With donor CMV status unknown, expanded clonotype changes were possibly confounded.

The authors ran a second PCR of roughly 6 to 11 cycles using a sample-barcoded 5' primer and a J-beta primer mix. TCRdb ran MiXCR on the 5' RACE reads and lists one entry per CDR3 protein. Of just over 1 million distinct CDR3 sequences listed, more than 35% were seen once; the top ten hold approximately 19%. In this sample, this clonotype turned up a few times. Its antigen remains unknown. V gave up 5 bases and J gave up 0 bases, with 11 bases separating them. The germline V gene has CDR1 SGHNT and CDR2 YENEEA. This CDR3 is 14 amino acids long. This chain links TRBV11-3 with TRBJ2-7; D call uncertain. The specimen was blood. The TCR sequence derives from a woman aged 60-75 years in good health. The CDR3 loop reads CASSLTSNSYEQYF. CDR3 nucleotides: TGTGCCAGCAGCCTAACGTCAAACTCCTACGAGCAGTACTTC. Complete variable domain (other parts from reference TRBV11-3 and TRBJ2-7): EAGVVQSPRYKIIEKKQPVAFWCNPISGHNTLYWYLQNLGQGPELLIRYENEEAVDDSQLPKDRFSAERLKGVDSTLKIQPAELGDSAVYLCASSLTSNSYEQYFGPGTRLTVT.